The sequence of this T cell receptor beta chain was determined in a study of Ad26.COV2.S vaccination and SARS-CoV-2 variants. Study-wide points: In TCR breadth and depth analyses, total T cell responses may have been underestimated.

The repertoire was sequenced with immunoSEQ multiplex PCR; TCRdb's copy has only in-frame clones and lacks some. The sample shows around 94,000 clones, around three quarters of them seen only once. Germline V gene sequence: CDR1 MNHEY, CDR2 SVGEGT. V lost 4 bases, J lost 5 bases, and 8 bases stayed unmatched. This CDR3 comprises 15 residues. To note about this clone: Its antigen is unknown.

The V gene is TRBV6-2 or TRBV6-3, the J gene TRBJ1-2, with 9 bases matching TRBD1. The sample consisted of peripheral blood, taken after recovery from COVID-19. The sequence came from a human donor who had recovered from COVID-19. The chain's CDR3 is CASSSGQGVRYGYTF. The CDR3 DNA is TGTGCCAGCAGTTCGGGACAGGGCGTTAGGTATGGCTACACCTTC.